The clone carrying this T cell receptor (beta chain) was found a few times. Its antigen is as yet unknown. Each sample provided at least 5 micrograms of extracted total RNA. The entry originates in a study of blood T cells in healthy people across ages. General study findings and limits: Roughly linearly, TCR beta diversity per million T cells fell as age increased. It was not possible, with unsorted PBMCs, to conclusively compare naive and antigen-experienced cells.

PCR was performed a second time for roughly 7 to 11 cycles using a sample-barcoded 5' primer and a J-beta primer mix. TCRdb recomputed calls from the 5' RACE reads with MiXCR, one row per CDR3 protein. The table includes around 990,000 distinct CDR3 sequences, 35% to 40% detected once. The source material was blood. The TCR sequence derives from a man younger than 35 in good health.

In DNA, the CDR3 is TGCGCCAGCAGCTTCCGGTGGACTAGCGGGGGCCCTAGCACAGATACGCAGTATTTT. This codes for CASSFRWTSGGPSTDTQYF. The rearrangement uses TRBV5-1 and TRBJ2-3, with 13 bases fitting TRBD2. Germline-derived CDR1 and CDR2 are SGHRS and YFSETQ. V dropped 2 bases and J dropped 0; count of bases not matched to a gene: 9. This CDR3 comprises 19 residues. Full variable domain (missing parts from reference TRBV5-1 and TRBJ2-3): KAGVTQTPRYLIKTRGQQVTLSCSPISGHRSVSWYQQTPGQGLQFLFEYFSETQRNKGNFPGRFSGRQFSNSRSEMNVSTLELGDSALYLCASSFRWTSGGPSTDTQYFGPGTRLTVL.